The rows below give T cell receptor beta chains drawn from one sample of a study of CD8+ T cells in alopecia areata. Sequencing was performed with immunoSEQ multiplex PCR; in TCRdb, only in-frame clones are kept and a portion is missing. The table includes more than 110,000 clones, 82% detected once. The specimen comprised CD8+ T cells sorted from blood, sampled at week 4, from a patient treated with tofacitinib. All receptors come from a human donor with alopecia areata. Both conserved end residues are part of each CDR3. D genes are given only for firm matches. The size field is filled for only some rows; it gives once, few, many or a size class.

size,J,V,D,CDR3
-,TRBJ2-3,TRBV9,-,CASSVEPPSTVGGHSTDTQYF
-,TRBJ1-1,TRBV5-6,-,CASSLGGIEAFF
-,TRBJ2-1,TRBV9,-,CASSPSGASYNEQFF
-,TRBJ2-2,TRBV9,-,CASSAHRSANTGELFF
few,TRBJ2-1,TRBV27,TRBD1,CASSLHSIGTVAYNEQFF
-,TRBJ1-2,TRBV5-4,-,CASIKSEMDGYTF
-,TRBJ2-7,TRBV25-1,TRBD1,CASSPRGLYSYEQYF
once,TRBJ2-7,TRBV7-4,TRBD2,CASSWQQRGTTYEQYF
-,TRBJ2-7,TRBV5-8,TRBD2,CASSWGSGTNEQYF
-,TRBJ2-7,TRBV4-1,TRBD2,CASSQPLAGGSYEQYF
-,TRBJ2-1,TRBV5-1,-,CASSPVVRRGKHNEQFF
-,TRBJ2-3,TRBV5-1,TRBD2,CASSLVVRGGTDTQYF
once,TRBJ2-3,TRBV6-6,-,CASSLHTDTQYF
few,TRBJ2-7,TRBV7-8,-,CASSLAGSYEQYF
-,TRBJ2-1,TRBV29-1,-,CSVERDWNNEQFF
-,TRBJ1-1,TRBV4-1,-,CASSLETAFDTEAFF
-,TRBJ2-5,TRBV2,TRBD1,CASIEGTGGSPNQETQYF
-,TRBJ2-4,TRBV2,-,CASSEAGRAKNIQYF
once,TRBJ2-7,TRBV7-9,-,CASSLGSPYEQYF
-,TRBJ1-1,TRBV29-1,TRBD1,CSVRGRSTEAFF
-,TRBJ2-7,TRBV19,TRBD1,CASSISRTGEQYF
-,TRBJ2-7,TRBV7-2,-,CASTNSDLQKSYEQYF
-,TRBJ2-1,TRBV4-1,TRBD1,CASSPSTGGTYNEQFF
-,TRBJ2-3,TRBV2,TRBD1,CASGDRGGTGPTDTQYF
once,TRBJ2-1,TRBV4-3,TRBD2,CASSQDRASGSYNEQFF
-,TRBJ2-1,TRBV7-9,TRBD1,CASSDRGSDNEQFF
-,TRBJ1-1,TRBV23-1,-,CASSQATGRTEAFF
few,TRBJ2-7,TRBV4-1,-,CASSQGRQLYEQYF